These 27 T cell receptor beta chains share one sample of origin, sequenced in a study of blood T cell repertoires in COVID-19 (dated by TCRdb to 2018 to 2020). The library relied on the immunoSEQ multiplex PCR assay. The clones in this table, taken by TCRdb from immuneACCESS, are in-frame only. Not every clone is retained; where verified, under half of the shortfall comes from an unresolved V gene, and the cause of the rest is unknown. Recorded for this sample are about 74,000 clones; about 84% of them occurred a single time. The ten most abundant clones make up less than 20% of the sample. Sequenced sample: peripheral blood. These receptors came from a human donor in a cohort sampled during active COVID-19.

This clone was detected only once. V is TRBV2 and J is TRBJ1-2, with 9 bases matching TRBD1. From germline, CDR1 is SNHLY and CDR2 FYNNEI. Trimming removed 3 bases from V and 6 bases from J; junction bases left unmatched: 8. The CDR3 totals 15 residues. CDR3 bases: TGTGCCAGCAGTGACCGGACAGGGGCGACAAATGGCTACACCTTC. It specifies CASSDRTGATNGYTF.

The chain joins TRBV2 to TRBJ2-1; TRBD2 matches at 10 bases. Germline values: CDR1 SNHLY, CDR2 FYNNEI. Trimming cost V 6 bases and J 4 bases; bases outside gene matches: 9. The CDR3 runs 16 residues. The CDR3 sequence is CASRGRLAGVYNEQFF. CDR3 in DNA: TGTGCCAGCAGAGGTCGACTAGCGGGCGTTTACAATGAGCAGTTCTTC.

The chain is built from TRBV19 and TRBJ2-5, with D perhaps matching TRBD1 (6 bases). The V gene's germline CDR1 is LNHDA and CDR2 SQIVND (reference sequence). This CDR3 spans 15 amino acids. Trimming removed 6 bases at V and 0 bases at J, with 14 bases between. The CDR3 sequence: CASRPRDTYQETQYF. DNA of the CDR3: TGTGCCAGTAGACCCCGGGACACCTACCAAGAGACCCAGTACTTC.

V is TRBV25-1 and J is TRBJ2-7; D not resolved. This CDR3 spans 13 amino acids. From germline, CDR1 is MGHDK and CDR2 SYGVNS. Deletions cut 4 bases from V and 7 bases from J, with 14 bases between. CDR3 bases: TGTGCCAGCAGTGCCTCTGGGCTACAAGAGCAGTACTTC. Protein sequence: CASSASGLQEQYF.

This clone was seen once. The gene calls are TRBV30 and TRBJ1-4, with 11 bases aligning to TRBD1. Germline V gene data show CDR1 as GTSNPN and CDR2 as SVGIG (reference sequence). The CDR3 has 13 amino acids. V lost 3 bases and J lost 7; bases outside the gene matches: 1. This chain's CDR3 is CAWSGTGGEKLFF. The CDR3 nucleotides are TGTGCCTGGAGCGGGACAGGGGGTGAAAAACTGTTTTTT.

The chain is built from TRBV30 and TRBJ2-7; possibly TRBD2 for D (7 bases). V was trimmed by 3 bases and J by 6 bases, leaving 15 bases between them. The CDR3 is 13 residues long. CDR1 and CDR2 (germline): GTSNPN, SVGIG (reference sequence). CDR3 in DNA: TGTGCCTGGAGGAGGGGGGGGTCGGGCGAGCAGTACTTC. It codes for CAWRRGGSGEQYF.

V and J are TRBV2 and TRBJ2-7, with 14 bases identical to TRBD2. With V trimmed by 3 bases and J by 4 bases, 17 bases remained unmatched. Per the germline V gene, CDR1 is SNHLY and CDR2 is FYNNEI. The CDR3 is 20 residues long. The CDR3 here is CASSDTETSGRAVFFYEQYF. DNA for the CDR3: TGTGCCAGCAGTGATACCGAGACTAGCGGGAGGGCCGTTTTTTTTTACGAGCAGTACTTC.

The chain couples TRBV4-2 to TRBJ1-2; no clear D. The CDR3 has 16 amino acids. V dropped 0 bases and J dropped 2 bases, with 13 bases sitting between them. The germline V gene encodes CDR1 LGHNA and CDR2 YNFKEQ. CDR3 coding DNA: TGTGCCAGCAGCCAAGATTTGAGGAGTTCAAACTATGGCTACACCTTC. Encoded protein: CASSQDLRSSNYGYTF.

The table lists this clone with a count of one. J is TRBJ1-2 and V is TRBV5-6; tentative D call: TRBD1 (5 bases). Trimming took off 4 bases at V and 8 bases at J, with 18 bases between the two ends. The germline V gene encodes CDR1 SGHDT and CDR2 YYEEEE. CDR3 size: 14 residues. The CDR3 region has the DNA TGTGCCAGCAGCAGTACAGGATACACACGAGGCTACACCTTC. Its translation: CASSSTGYTRGYTF.

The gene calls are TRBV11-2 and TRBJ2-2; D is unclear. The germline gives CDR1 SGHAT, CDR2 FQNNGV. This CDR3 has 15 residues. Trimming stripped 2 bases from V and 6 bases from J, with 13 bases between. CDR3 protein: CASSLRSEVAGELFF. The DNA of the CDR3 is TGTGCCAGCAGCTTACGTTCTGAGGTCGCCGGGGAGCTGTTTTTT.

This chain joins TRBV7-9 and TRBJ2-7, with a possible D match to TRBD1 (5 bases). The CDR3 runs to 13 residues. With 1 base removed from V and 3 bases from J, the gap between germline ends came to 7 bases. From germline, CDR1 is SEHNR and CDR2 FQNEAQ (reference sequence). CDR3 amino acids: CASSLGGGYEQYF. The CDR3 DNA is TGTGCCAGCAGCTTAGGGGGCGGCTACGAGCAGTACTTC.

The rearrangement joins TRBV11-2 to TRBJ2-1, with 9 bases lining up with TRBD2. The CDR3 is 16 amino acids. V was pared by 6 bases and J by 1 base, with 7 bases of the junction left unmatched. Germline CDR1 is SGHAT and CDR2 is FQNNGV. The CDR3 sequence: CASSFSGRISYNEQFF. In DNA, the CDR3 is TGTGCCAGCAGTTTTAGCGGGAGAATATCCTACAATGAGCAGTTCTTC.

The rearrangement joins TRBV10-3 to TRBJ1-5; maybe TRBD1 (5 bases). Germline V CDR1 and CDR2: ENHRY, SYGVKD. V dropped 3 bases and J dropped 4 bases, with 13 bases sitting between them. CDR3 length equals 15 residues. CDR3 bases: TGTGCCATCAGTGAACGAACAGGTACAAATCAGCCCCAGCATTTT. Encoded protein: CAISERTGTNQPQHF.

CDR3 DNA sequence: TGTGCCAGCAGCCCAAGGGACAGTACCTACGAGCAGTACTTC. It translates to CASSPRDSTYEQYF. The J gene is TRBJ2-7, the V gene TRBV11-3, with 7 bases lining up with TRBD1. The CDR3 length is 14 residues. The V segment lost 5 bases and the J segment 2 bases; nucleotides outside the gene matches: 6. Germline V gives CDR1 SGHNT, CDR2 YENEEA.

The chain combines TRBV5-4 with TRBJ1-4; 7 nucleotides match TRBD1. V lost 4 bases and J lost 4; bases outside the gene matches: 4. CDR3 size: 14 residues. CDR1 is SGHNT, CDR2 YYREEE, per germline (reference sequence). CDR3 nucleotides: TGTGCCAGCAGCCCGGGACAGCTTAATGAAAAACTGTTTTTT. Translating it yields CASSPGQLNEKLFF.

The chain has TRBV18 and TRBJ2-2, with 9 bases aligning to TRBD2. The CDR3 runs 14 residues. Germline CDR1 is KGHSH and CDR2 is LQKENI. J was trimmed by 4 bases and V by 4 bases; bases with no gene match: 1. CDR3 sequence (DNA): TGTGCCAGCTCACGACTAGCGGCCACCGGGGAGCTGTTTTTT. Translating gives CASSRLAATGELFF.

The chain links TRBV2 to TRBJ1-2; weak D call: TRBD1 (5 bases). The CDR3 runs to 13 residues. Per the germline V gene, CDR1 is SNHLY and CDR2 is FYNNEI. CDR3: CADGGVSNYGYTF. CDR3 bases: TGTGCTGACGGAGGGGTTAGTAACTATGGCTACACCTTC.

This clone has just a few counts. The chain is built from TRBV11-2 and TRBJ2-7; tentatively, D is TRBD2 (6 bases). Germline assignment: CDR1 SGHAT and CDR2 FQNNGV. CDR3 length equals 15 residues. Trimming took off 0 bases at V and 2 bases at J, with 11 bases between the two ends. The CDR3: CASSLDRGGTYEQYF. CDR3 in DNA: TGTGCCAGCAGCTTAGATCGGGGAGGCACCTACGAGCAGTACTTC.

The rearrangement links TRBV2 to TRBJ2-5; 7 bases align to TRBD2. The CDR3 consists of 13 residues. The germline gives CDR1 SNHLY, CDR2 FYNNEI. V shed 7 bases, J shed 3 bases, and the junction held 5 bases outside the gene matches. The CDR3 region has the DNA TGTGCCAGCAAGGCGGGAGCGGAAGAGACCCAGTACTTC. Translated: CASKAGAEETQYF.

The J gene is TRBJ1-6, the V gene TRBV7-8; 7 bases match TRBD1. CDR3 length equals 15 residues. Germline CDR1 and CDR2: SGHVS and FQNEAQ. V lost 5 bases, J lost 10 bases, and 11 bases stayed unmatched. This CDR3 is CASSLRSGGISPLHF. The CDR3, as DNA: TGTGCCAGCAGCCTTCGGTCAGGGGGTATCTCACCCCTCCACTTT.

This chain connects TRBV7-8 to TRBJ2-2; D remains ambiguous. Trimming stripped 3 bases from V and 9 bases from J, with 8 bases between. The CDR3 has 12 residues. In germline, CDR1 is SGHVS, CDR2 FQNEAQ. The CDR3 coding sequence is TGTGCCAGCAGCTTGACACCCCGGGAGCTGTTTTTT. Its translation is CASSLTPRELFF.

The CDR3 DNA reads as TGTGCCAGCAGTTTAGGTGTCAGGGCGGGGCAAGAGACCCAGTACTTC. Protein product: CASSLGVRAGQETQYF. The rearrangement uses TRBV28 and TRBJ2-5, with D tentatively TRBD2 (6 bases). This CDR3 has 16 amino acids. V gave up 2 bases and J gave up 2 bases, with 15 bases separating them. Germline-derived CDR1 and CDR2 are MDHEN and SYDVKM.

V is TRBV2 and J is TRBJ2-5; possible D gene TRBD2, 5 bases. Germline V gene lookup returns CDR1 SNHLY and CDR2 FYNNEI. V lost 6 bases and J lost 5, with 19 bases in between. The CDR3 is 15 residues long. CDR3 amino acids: CASSSKGRGRETQYF. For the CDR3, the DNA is TGTGCCAGCAGCTCTAAGGGAAGAGGGCGGGAGACCCAGTACTTC.

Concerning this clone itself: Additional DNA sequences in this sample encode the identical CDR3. The CDR3 DNA reads TGTGCCAGCAGTGGGCGGACAGGGTCCTACGAGCAGTACTTC. It encodes CASSGRTGSYEQYF. The chain recombines TRBV2 with TRBJ2-7, with 8 positions matching TRBD1. J was trimmed by 1 base and V by 4 bases; bases with no gene match: 3. The CDR3 has 14 residues. Germline V CDR1 and CDR2: SNHLY, FYNNEI.

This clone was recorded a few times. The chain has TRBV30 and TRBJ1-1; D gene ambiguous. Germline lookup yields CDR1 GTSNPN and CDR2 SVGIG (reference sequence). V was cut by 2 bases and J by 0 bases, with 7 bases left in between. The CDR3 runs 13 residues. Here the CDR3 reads CAWSFSLNTEAFF. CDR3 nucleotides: TGTGCCTGGAGTTTTAGCCTGAACACTGAAGCTTTCTTT.

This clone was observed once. Here the CDR3 DNA reads TGTGCCAGCAGCTTGGCGACGAGCGGCACAGATACGCAGTATTTT. Translated: CASSLATSGTDTQYF. The V and J genes are TRBV5-4 and TRBJ2-3; D remains ambiguous. The germline V gene encodes CDR1 SGHNT and CDR2 YYREEE (reference sequence). This CDR3 spans 15 amino acids. Trimming pared 0 bases from V and 1 base from J, leaving 9 bases between.

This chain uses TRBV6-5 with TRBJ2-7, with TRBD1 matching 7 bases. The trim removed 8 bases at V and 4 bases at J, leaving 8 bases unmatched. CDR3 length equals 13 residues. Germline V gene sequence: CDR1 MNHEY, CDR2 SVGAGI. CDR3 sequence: CASLDRSRYEQYF. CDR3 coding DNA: TGTGCCAGCTTGGACAGGTCTAGGTACGAGCAGTACTTC.